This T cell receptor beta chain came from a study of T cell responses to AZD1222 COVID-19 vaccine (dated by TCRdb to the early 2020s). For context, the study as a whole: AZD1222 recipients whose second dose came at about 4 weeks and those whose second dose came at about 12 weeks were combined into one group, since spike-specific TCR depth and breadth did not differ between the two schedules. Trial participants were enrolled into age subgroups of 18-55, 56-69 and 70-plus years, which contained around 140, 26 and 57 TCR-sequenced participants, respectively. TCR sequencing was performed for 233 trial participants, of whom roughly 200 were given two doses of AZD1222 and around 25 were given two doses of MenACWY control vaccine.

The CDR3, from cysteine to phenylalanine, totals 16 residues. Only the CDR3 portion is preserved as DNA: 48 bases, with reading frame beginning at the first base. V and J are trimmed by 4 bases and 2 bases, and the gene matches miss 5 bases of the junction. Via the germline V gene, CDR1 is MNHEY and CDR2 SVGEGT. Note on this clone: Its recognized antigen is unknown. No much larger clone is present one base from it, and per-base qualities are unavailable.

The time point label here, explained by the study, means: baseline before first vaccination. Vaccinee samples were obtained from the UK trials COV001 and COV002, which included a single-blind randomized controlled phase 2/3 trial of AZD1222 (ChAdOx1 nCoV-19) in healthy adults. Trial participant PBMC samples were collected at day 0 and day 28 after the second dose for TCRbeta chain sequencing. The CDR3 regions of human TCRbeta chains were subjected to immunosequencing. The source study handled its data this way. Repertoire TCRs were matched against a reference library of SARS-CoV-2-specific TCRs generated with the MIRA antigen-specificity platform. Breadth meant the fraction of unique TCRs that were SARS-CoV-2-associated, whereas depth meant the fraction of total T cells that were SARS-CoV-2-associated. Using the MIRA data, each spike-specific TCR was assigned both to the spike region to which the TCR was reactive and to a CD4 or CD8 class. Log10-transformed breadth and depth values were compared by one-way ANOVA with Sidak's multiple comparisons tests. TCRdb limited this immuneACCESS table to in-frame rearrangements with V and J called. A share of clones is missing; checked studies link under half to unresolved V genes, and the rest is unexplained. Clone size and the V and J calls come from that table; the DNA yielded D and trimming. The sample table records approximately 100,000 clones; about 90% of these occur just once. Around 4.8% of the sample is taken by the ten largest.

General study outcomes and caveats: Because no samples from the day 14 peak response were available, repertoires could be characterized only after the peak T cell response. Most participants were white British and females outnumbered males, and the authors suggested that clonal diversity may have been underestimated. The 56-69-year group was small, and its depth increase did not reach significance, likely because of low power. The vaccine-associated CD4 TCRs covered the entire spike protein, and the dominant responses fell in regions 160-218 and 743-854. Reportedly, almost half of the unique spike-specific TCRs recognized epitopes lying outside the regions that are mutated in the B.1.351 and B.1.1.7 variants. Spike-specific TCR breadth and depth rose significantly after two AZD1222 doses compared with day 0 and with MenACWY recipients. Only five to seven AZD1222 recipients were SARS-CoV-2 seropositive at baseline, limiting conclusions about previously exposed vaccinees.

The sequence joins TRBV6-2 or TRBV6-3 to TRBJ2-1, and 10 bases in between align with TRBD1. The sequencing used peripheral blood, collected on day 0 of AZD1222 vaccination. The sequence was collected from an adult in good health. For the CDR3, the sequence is CASSSAGTGAYNEQFF. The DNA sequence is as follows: TGTGCCAGCAGTTCCGCCGGGACAGGGGCCTACAATGAGCAGTTCTTC.